Below, 21 T cell receptor beta chains from the same sample are listed, as sequenced in a study of blood T cell repertoires in COVID-19. Method: immunoSEQ multiplex PCR; TCRdb's copy keeps in-frame clones and lacks some. The profile shows about 160,000 clones, just over 90% of them singletons. The specimen sequenced was peripheral blood. Receptors originate from a man aged 18 to 30 with acute or convalescent COVID-19.

The chain uses TRBV15 and TRBJ2-5; 9 bases map to TRBD2. V lost 1 base and J lost 2; bases outside the gene matches: 20. The CDR3 runs to 21 residues. From germline, CDR1 is LNHNV and CDR2 YYDKDF (reference sequence). The CDR3 region is CATSRGPQMREGLAFQETQYF. Here the CDR3 DNA reads TGTGCCACCAGCAGAGGGCCCCAGATGCGGGAGGGACTTGCTTTTCAAGAGACCCAGTACTTC.

The rearrangement links TRBV6-5 to TRBJ1-3, with 7 bases aligning to TRBD1. With V trimmed by 5 bases and J by 0 bases, 1 base remained unmatched. CDR1 MNHEY and CDR2 SVGAGI come from the germline V gene. This CDR3 is 14 amino acids long. CDR3 residues: CASSRDSSGNTIYF. CDR3 bases: TGTGCCAGCAGTCGGGACAGCTCTGGAAACACCATATATTTT.

The V gene is TRBV4-1, the J gene TRBJ2-5; 9 bases align to TRBD1. The CDR3 loop spans 18 amino acids. J was trimmed by 2 bases and V by 3 bases; bases with no gene match: 13. Germline CDR1 reads MGHRA; CDR2 reads YSYEKL. This chain's CDR3 is CASSHLGQGSIRQETQYF. In DNA, the CDR3 is TGCGCCAGCAGCCACCTGGGACAGGGCTCAATACGACAAGAGACCCAGTACTTC.

The rearrangement uses TRBV10-2 and TRBJ1-1; 7 positions agree with TRBD1. This CDR3 spans 16 amino acids. Germline CDR1 is WSHSY and CDR2 is SAAADI. After removal of 2 bases from V and 4 bases from J, the junction contained 10 bases not matched to a gene. CDR3: CASSENRGPLGTEAFF. Written as DNA, the CDR3 is TGCGCCAGCAGTGAGAATAGGGGGCCTTTGGGCACTGAAGCTTTCTTT.

The chain couples TRBV9 to TRBJ1-3, with 10 bases lining up with TRBD1. V shed 0 bases, J shed 4 bases, and the junction held 7 bases outside the gene matches. Germline-derived CDR1 and CDR2 are SGDLS and YYNGEE. The CDR3 has 17 amino acids. The CDR3 sequence: CASSVEGTGVVGNTIYF. The DNA of the CDR3 is TGTGCCAGCAGCGTAGAGGGGACAGGGGTCGTAGGAAACACCATATATTTT.

This rearrangement joins TRBV6-5 to TRBJ2-2, with a tentative D call TRBD2 (6 bases). This CDR3 is built from 14 residues. V gave up 6 bases and J gave up 1 base, with 9 bases separating them. Germline loops: CDR1 MNHEY, CDR2 SVGAGI. CDR3 protein: CASRGGWNTGELFF. The CDR3 DNA is TGTGCCAGCAGGGGGGGATGGAACACCGGGGAGCTGTTTTTT.

The V and J genes are TRBV18 and TRBJ2-7; no definite D call. The CDR3 consists of 11 residues. Trimming cost V 6 bases and J 8 bases, with 11 bases left between them. CDR1 and CDR2 (germline): KGHSH, LQKENI. The chain's CDR3 is CASSTNEQQYF. The CDR3 DNA is TGTGCCAGCTCTACTAACGAGCAGCAGTACTTC.

Written as DNA, the CDR3 is TGTGCCGGAAGCGGGGGTAGCGGGAGAGCGAACACCGGGGAGCTGTTTTTT. Protein: CAGSGGSGRANTGELFF. The J gene is TRBJ2-2, the V gene TRBV2; TRBD2 matches 9 bases. With 11 bases clipped from V and 0 bases from J, the junction kept 13 bases outside the gene matches. Germline CDR1 is SNHLY and CDR2 is FYNNEI. The CDR3 loop spans 17 amino acids.

The chain recombines TRBV6-5 with TRBJ1-1; 7 bases agree with TRBD1. V shed 4 bases, J shed 7 bases, and the junction held 9 bases outside the gene matches. Germline V gene lookup returns CDR1 MNHEY and CDR2 SVGAGI. The CDR3 is 14 residues long. CDR3 DNA sequence: TGTGCCAGCAGTTGGGACAGCGAGAAAGTTGAAGCTTTCTTT. Translation: CASSWDSEKVEAFF.

J is TRBJ1-1 and V is TRBV10-3; D call uncertain. CDR3 length equals 12 residues. The ends were cut back, 3 bases at V and 1 base at J, with 3 bases in the middle. Germline V gene sequence: CDR1 ENHRY, CDR2 SYGVKD. CDR3 bases: TGTGCCATCAGTGACAAGAACACTGAAGCTTTCTTT. Its protein is CAISDKNTEAFF.

The rearrangement uses TRBV6-5 and TRBJ2-7; 9 bases agree with TRBD2. Germline V gene data show CDR1 as MNHEY and CDR2 as SVGAGI. V was pared by 4 bases and J by 0 bases, with 7 bases of the junction left unmatched. This CDR3 is built from 16 residues. This CDR3 reads CASSLVGRGGSYEQYF. The DNA for the CDR3 is TGTGCCAGCAGTTTGGTCGGGCGGGGGGGCTCCTACGAGCAGTACTTC.

DNA for the CDR3: TGTGCCAGCCTAGCCCTCGAGGCGGTGAGCTATGGCTACACCTTC. Protein sequence: CASLALEAVSYGYTF. This rearrangement joins TRBV7-9 to TRBJ1-2; no clear D gene. V lost 8 bases to trimming and J lost 4 bases, with 20 bases between them. The germline V gene has CDR1 SEHNR and CDR2 FQNEAQ (reference sequence). The CDR3 consists of 15 residues.

The V gene is TRBV24-1, the J gene TRBJ2-5; D possibly corresponds to TRBD1 (5 bases). The germline V gene has CDR1 KGHDR and CDR2 SFDVKD. The CDR3 length is 19 residues. V lost 2 bases and J lost 2, with 23 bases in between. The CDR3 DNA reads TGTGCCACCAGTGATTCCCGAAACCCCTCTTACAGGTTACAAGAGACCCAGTACTTC. Protein: CATSDSRNPSYRLQETQYF.

The chain combines TRBV24-1 with TRBJ1-2; unclear D gene. The CDR3 extends over 12 amino acids. Trimming left V 3 bases short and J 2 bases short, with 3 bases between. Germline loops: CDR1 KGHDR, CDR2 SFDVKD. In nucleotides, the CDR3 is TGTGCCACCAGTGATGGCAACTATGGCTACACCTTC. Protein sequence: CATSDGNYGYTF.

The rearrangement links TRBV28 to TRBJ2-7, with D tentatively TRBD2 (6 bases). CDR3 length: 15 amino acids. The V end was cut by 7 bases, the J end by 0 bases, with 16 bases between. Germline lookup yields CDR1 MDHEN and CDR2 SYDVKM. The CDR3 protein is CASTRRGTASYEQYF. The CDR3 nucleotides are TGTGCCAGCACCCGTCGCGGGACGGCCTCCTACGAGCAGTACTTC.

The chain combines TRBV6-5 with TRBJ2-7; 13 bases map to TRBD2. This CDR3 region has 14 residues. With V trimmed by 6 bases and J by 9 bases, 8 bases remained unmatched. Looked up from germline, CDR1 is MNHEY and CDR2 is SVGAGI. As DNA, the CDR3 is TGTGCCAGCAGGGATTCACTAGCGGGGGGGTGGCAGTACTTC. It is translated as CASRDSLAGGWQYF.

J is TRBJ2-7 and V is TRBV6-5, with D perhaps TRBD2 (5 bases). Germline V CDR1 and CDR2: MNHEY, SVGAGI. Trimming removed 8 bases at V and 0 bases at J, with 8 bases between. The CDR3 loop spans 12 amino acids. Here the CDR3 DNA reads TGTGCCAGCGGCCGGGGCTCCTACGAGCAGTACTTC. Translation gives CASGRGSYEQYF.

The V call is TRBV19, the J call TRBJ2-1; TRBD2 matches at 13 bases. The ends lost 7 bases at V and 0 bases at J; junction bases unmatched: 12. Germline-derived CDR1 and CDR2 are LNHDA and SQIVND (reference sequence). The CDR3 covers 19 residues. The CDR3 DNA sequence: TGTGCCAGTACCACAAGGGGACTAGCGGGATCCGGCTCCTACAATGAGCAGTTCTTC. Amino acid sequence: CASTTRGLAGSGSYNEQFF. The variable domain in full, completed from reference TRBV19 and TRBJ2-1, reads DGGITQSPKYLFRKEGQNVTLSCEQNLNHDAMYWYRQDPGQGLRLIYYSQIVNDFQKGDIAEGYSVSREKKESFPLTVTSAQKNPTAFYLCASTTRGLAGSGSYNEQFFGPGTRLTVL.

The chain employs TRBV10-3 and TRBJ1-1; the D gene is possibly TRBD1 (6 bases). This CDR3 is 17 amino acids long. The V gene lost 7 bases and the J gene lost 3 bases, with 24 bases spanning the gap. Germline values: CDR1 ENHRY, CDR2 SYGVKD. The CDR3: CAINKMGPGRGDTEAFF. CDR3 nucleotide sequence: TGTGCCATCAACAAAATGGGCCCCGGGAGGGGGGACACTGAAGCTTTCTTT.

This clone was seen just once. V and J are TRBV2 and TRBJ1-1; D call uncertain. Germline assignment: CDR1 SNHLY and CDR2 FYNNEI. The CDR3 extends over 15 amino acids. V was clipped by 0 bases and J by 0 bases, with 8 bases between them. CDR3 sequence (DNA): TGTGCCAGCAGTGAAGCAAGCGTCTTGAACACTGAAGCTTTCTTT. Translating it yields CASSEASVLNTEAFF.

J is TRBJ2-1 and V is TRBV12-5; D gene uncertain. Germline CDR1 LGHNT, CDR2 FRNRAP. V was trimmed by 0 bases and J by 6 bases, leaving 15 bases between them. The length of the CDR3 is 16 residues. DNA of the CDR3: TGTGCTAGTGGTTTGGTAGTAACCCGTAGCTTCAATGAGCAGTTCTTC. The encoded protein is CASGLVVTRSFNEQFF.